A selection of T cell receptor beta chains follows, all from one sample in a study of T-cell memory formation after mild COVID-19. In TCRdb, the 5' RACE reads were re-called with MiXCR into one record per CDR3 protein. This repertoire shows 580,000 or so distinct CDR3 sequences, roughly a sixth found once; its top ten account for around 7.8%. Specimen: PBMCs or a T cell subset sorted from them (not recorded which). These receptors were taken from an adult woman who had mild COVID-19 (a few samples of this study predate the infection). Cell type and time point are not known. Both conserved end residues are part of each CDR3. D genes are given only for firm matches. Not every row has a clone size; where given, it reads once, few, many or a size class.

D gene: .; V gene: TRBV7-3; J gene: TRBJ2-1; clone size: few; CDR3 protein: CASSYYPGNYNEQFF; CDR3 DNA: TGTGCCAGCAGCTACTACCCGGGGAATTACAATGAGCAGTTCTTC
D gene: .; V gene: TRBV9; J gene: TRBJ2-1; clone size: .; CDR3 protein: CASSVGSSGREQFF; CDR3 DNA: TGTGCCAGCAGCGTAGGGTCTTCAGGTCGTGAGCAGTTCTTC
D gene: .; V gene: TRBV19; J gene: TRBJ1-5; clone size: few; CDR3 protein: CASSIDRLGVGQPQHF; CDR3 DNA: TGTGCCAGTAGTATTGACAGACTAGGGGTTGGTCAGCCCCAGCATTTT
D gene: .; V gene: TRBV7-2; J gene: TRBJ1-1; clone size: .; CDR3 protein: CASSSTTPNTEAFF; CDR3 DNA: TGTGCCAGCAGCTCAACTACACCGAACACTGAAGCTTTCTTT
D gene: .; V gene: TRBV2; J gene: TRBJ1-5; clone size: few; CDR3 protein: CASSESGRQPQHF; CDR3 DNA: TGTGCCAGCAGTGAGTCAGGCCGGCAGCCCCAGCATTTT
D gene: .; V gene: TRBV6-5; J gene: TRBJ2-7; clone size: few; CDR3 protein: CASSYRDMGSYEQYF; CDR3 DNA: TGTGCCAGCAGTTACCGGGACATGGGCTCCTACGAGCAGTACTTC
D gene: TRBD2; V gene: TRBV9; J gene: TRBJ2-7; clone size: few; CDR3 protein: CASSVELAGLSSEQYF; CDR3 DNA: TGTGCCAGCAGCGTAGAGCTAGCGGGTTTGAGTAGCGAGCAGTACTTC
D gene: .; V gene: TRBV11-2; J gene: TRBJ2-3; clone size: .; CDR3 protein: CASSPGGVRTDTQYF; CDR3 DNA: TGTGCCAGCAGCCCAGGGGGGGTACGGACAGATACGCAGTATTTT
D gene: TRBD1; V gene: TRBV11-2; J gene: TRBJ2-7; clone size: few; CDR3 protein: CASSFGTAPSYEQYF; CDR3 DNA: TGTGCCAGCAGCTTCGGGACAGCCCCCTCCTACGAGCAGTACTTC
D gene: .; V gene: TRBV7-8; J gene: TRBJ2-5; clone size: .; CDR3 protein: CASSPSPVRESGTQYF; CDR3 DNA: TGTGCCAGCAGCCCCTCGCCCGTGAGGGAGTCGGGGACCCAGTACTTC
D gene: .; V gene: TRBV15; J gene: TRBJ2-3; clone size: .; CDR3 protein: CATSRTAFGTDTQYF; CDR3 DNA: TGTGCCACCAGCAGAACAGCTTTTGGCACAGATACGCAGTATTTT
D gene: TRBD1; V gene: TRBV29-1; J gene: TRBJ1-2; clone size: few; CDR3 protein: CSVVVQGNYGYTF; CDR3 DNA: TGCAGCGTTGTGGTACAGGGGAACTATGGCTACACCTTC
D gene: TRBD1; V gene: TRBV7-2; J gene: TRBJ2-7; clone size: few; CDR3 protein: CASSPQGARSYEQYF; CDR3 DNA: TGTGCCAGCAGTCCTCAGGGGGCACGTTCCTACGAGCAGTACTTC
D gene: .; V gene: TRBV5-1; J gene: TRBJ2-7; clone size: few; CDR3 protein: CASSLGKQVIYEQYF; CDR3 DNA: TGCGCCAGCAGCTTGGGCAAACAGGTAATCTACGAGCAGTACTTC
D gene: TRBD1; V gene: TRBV18; J gene: TRBJ2-7; clone size: few; CDR3 protein: CASSPPRQGTYEQYF; CDR3 DNA: TGTGCCAGCTCACCACCGAGACAGGGGACCTACGAGCAGTACTTC
D gene: TRBD1; V gene: TRBV20-1; J gene: TRBJ1-2; clone size: .; CDR3 protein: CSATRRDRGAYGYTF; CDR3 DNA: TGCAGTGCAACTCGCCGGGACAGGGGGGCTTATGGCTACACCTTC
D gene: TRBD1; V gene: TRBV5-1; J gene: TRBJ2-7; clone size: .; CDR3 protein: CASSTTGTGGPYEQYF; CDR3 DNA: TGCGCCAGCAGCACGACCGGGACAGGGGGCCCGTACGAGCAGTACTTC
D gene: TRBD1; V gene: TRBV7-9; J gene: TRBJ2-1; clone size: few; CDR3 protein: CASSSDRGRSYNEQFF; CDR3 DNA: TGTGCCAGCAGCTCCGACAGGGGACGGTCCTACAATGAGCAGTTCTTC
D gene: .; V gene: TRBV12-3/TRBV12-4; J gene: TRBJ2-3; clone size: few; CDR3 protein: CASAGGFTDTQYF; CDR3 DNA: TGTGCCAGCGCAGGGGGGTTCACAGATACGCAGTATTTT
D gene: TRBD2; V gene: TRBV30; J gene: TRBJ2-4; clone size: .; CDR3 protein: CAWRKVAGEYIQYF; CDR3 DNA: TGTGCCTGGAGGAAGGTAGCGGGGGAATACATTCAGTACTTC
D gene: .; V gene: TRBV5-4; J gene: TRBJ2-7; clone size: few; CDR3 protein: CASSLLPEKQYF; CDR3 DNA: TGTGCCAGCAGCTTGCTACCGGAGAAGCAGTACTTC
D gene: .; V gene: TRBV11-2; J gene: TRBJ2-1; clone size: few; CDR3 protein: CASSFGPAQFF; CDR3 DNA: TGTGCCAGCAGCTTCGGGCCGGCGCAGTTCTTC
D gene: .; V gene: TRBV12-3/TRBV12-4; J gene: TRBJ2-3; clone size: .; CDR3 protein: CASSLMTRADTQYF; CDR3 DNA: TGTGCCAGCAGTTTAATGACTAGGGCAGATACGCAGTATTTT
D gene: .; V gene: TRBV5-1; J gene: TRBJ2-7; clone size: few; CDR3 protein: CASSLNLRYEQYF; CDR3 DNA: TGCGCCAGCAGCTTGAACCTGAGGTACGAGCAGTACTTC
D gene: .; V gene: TRBV7-2; J gene: TRBJ1-1; clone size: many; CDR3 protein: CASSLPVNTEAFF; CDR3 DNA: TGTGCCAGCAGCTTACCCGTGAACACTGAAGCTTTCTTT
D gene: .; V gene: TRBV24-1; J gene: TRBJ2-7; clone size: few; CDR3 protein: CATSEGAVTGSREQYF; CDR3 DNA: TGTGCCACCAGTGAAGGCGCAGTCACAGGGTCGAGAGAGCAGTACTTC
D gene: .; V gene: TRBV27; J gene: TRBJ1-2; clone size: .; CDR3 protein: CASSFAGRHYGYTF; CDR3 DNA: TGTGCCAGCAGTTTTGCAGGTAGACACTATGGCTACACCTTC
D gene: .; V gene: TRBV9; J gene: TRBJ1-3; clone size: .; CDR3 protein: CASSSARGGNTIYF; CDR3 DNA: TGTGCCAGCAGCTCGGCCCGTGGTGGCAACACCATATATTTT
D gene: TRBD1; V gene: TRBV12-3/TRBV12-4; J gene: TRBJ2-1; clone size: .; CDR3 protein: CASSFFPGGQGNEQFF; CDR3 DNA: TGTGCCAGCAGTTTTTTTCCGGGGGGACAGGGTAATGAGCAGTTCTTC
D gene: TRBD2; V gene: TRBV7-9; J gene: TRBJ2-5; clone size: few; CDR3 protein: CASSLGRGGRSQETQYF; CDR3 DNA: TGTGCCAGCAGCTTAGGAAGAGGCGGGAGGTCGCAAGAGACCCAGTACTTC
D gene: .; V gene: TRBV7-8; J gene: TRBJ1-1; clone size: .; CDR3 protein: CASSLGWASEAFF; CDR3 DNA: TGTGCCAGCAGCCTTGGATGGGCCTCTGAAGCTTTCTTT
D gene: .; V gene: TRBV9; J gene: TRBJ2-7; clone size: many; CDR3 protein: CASSPPPRDGTYEQYF; CDR3 DNA: TGTGCCAGCAGCCCCCCCCCGCGGGACGGAACCTACGAGCAGTACTTC
D gene: .; V gene: TRBV6-2/TRBV6-3; J gene: TRBJ2-7; clone size: .; CDR3 protein: CASSKPTKYEQYF; CDR3 DNA: TGTGCCAGCAGCAAGCCGACTAAGTACGAGCAGTACTTC
D gene: .; V gene: TRBV18; J gene: TRBJ2-7; clone size: few; CDR3 protein: CASSPEDLTYEQYF; CDR3 DNA: TGTGCCAGCTCACCAGAGGACCTTACCTACGAGCAGTACTTC
D gene: .; V gene: TRBV6-5; J gene: TRBJ1-3; clone size: .; CDR3 protein: CASSRTGRPGNTIYF; CDR3 DNA: TGCGCCAGCAGTCGCACAGGAAGGCCTGGAAACACCATATATTTT
D gene: TRBD1; V gene: TRBV12-3/TRBV12-4; J gene: TRBJ1-2; clone size: many; CDR3 protein: CASSKQGTIYGYTF; CDR3 DNA: TGTGCCAGCAGTAAACAGGGGACGATCTATGGCTACACCTTC
D gene: .; V gene: TRBV4-1; J gene: TRBJ2-3; clone size: few; CDR3 protein: CASSQQSWTSTDTQYF; CDR3 DNA: TGCGCCAGCAGCCAGCAATCTTGGACTAGCACAGATACGCAGTATTTT
D gene: .; V gene: TRBV19; J gene: TRBJ1-2; clone size: few; CDR3 protein: CASSMGQSYGYTF; CDR3 DNA: TGTGCCAGTAGTATGGGACAATCCTATGGCTACACCTTC
D gene: .; V gene: TRBV4-3; J gene: TRBJ1-1; clone size: .; CDR3 protein: CASSRDLQGSVTEAFF; CDR3 DNA: TGCGCCAGCAGCCGAGATTTACAGGGTTCGGTCACTGAAGCTTTCTTT
D gene: .; V gene: TRBV3-1; J gene: TRBJ2-5; clone size: .; CDR3 protein: CASSQVGLQETQYF; CDR3 DNA: TGTGCCAGCAGCCAAGTAGGACTTCAAGAGACCCAGTACTTC
D gene: .; V gene: TRBV24-1; J gene: TRBJ2-5; clone size: .; CDR3 protein: CATSGSGTNQETQYF; CDR3 DNA: TGTGCCACCAGTGGGTCCGGGACCAACCAAGAGACCCAGTACTTC
D gene: .; V gene: TRBV4-1; J gene: TRBJ1-2; clone size: few; CDR3 protein: CASSQTDRSLDGYTF; CDR3 DNA: TGCGCCAGCAGCCAAACGGACAGAAGCCTGGATGGCTACACCTTC